The entry below gives a single TCR beta chain sequence along with its context. Its antigen target is currently unknown. No clone much larger than this one lies a single base away; base qualities are absent. Systemically healthy Caucasian individuals from Russia, some 38 in total and aged roughly 6 to 100 years, were included as donors. Approximately 9.3 milliliters of peripheral blood were drawn from each donor into EDTA-treated Vacutainer tubes. Ficoll-Paque density-gradient centrifugation was used to isolate PBMCs, with at least 6.5 million per sample. Total RNA, at least 6 micrograms per sample, was extracted from PBMCs with Trizol reagent. The percentages of naive CD45RAhigh/CD27high T cells were determined by flow cytometry on a PBMC aliquot from every donor. This sample stems from a study of blood T cells in healthy people across ages (dated by TCRdb to the mid-2010s). Turning to the overall study: In model experiments, template switching captured about one uniquely barcoded TCR beta cDNA molecule for every two T cells. To track age-related changes in TCR beta repertoire diversity, the study relied on deep sequencing normalized with unique cDNA molecular identifiers. To avoid experimental bias, donors of different ages were distributed randomly across sequencing lanes. The study analyzed two additional independent replicas of 1 million unique cDNA reads from the same blood draw for two donors, one aged 18 to 30 and one aged 80 or older. Four age groups were formed from the donors: young (average 16 years), middle-aged (around 41), aged (about 68) and long-lived (around 82).

Libraries were prepared through 5' RACE. The reads were generated on an Illumina HiSeq 2500. A second 7 to 11 cycle PCR used a sample-barcoded 5' primer and a J-beta primer mix. A unique molecular identifier was introduced onto each TCR beta cDNA molecule by a template-switch 5' adaptor carrying 12 random nucleotides. Each sample yielded at least 2.5 million CDR3-containing paired-end reads. First-strand cDNA synthesis was performed from all RNA using the Mint cDNA synthesis kit, with priming by a TRBC-specific oligonucleotide. All cDNA was treated with uracil-DNA glycosylase and then went through a first 18-cycle PCR with the universal primers M1SS and BC2_uni_R. Per the source publication's procedure: Each sample was normalized by randomly selecting 1 million high-quality reads, each carrying a distinct molecular identifier. Instead of being binned into consensus sequences, reads that shared molecular identifiers were thrown out. MiTCR, run with a Q25 quality threshold and the strictest error-elimination algorithm, handled CDR3 identification, clonotype clustering and error correction. A nonparametric unseen species model with Euler transformation was used to estimate a lower bound on total TCR beta diversity. Through fastp at Q25 and MiXCR, TCRdb rebuilt clones from the public reads, retaining in-frame beta chains. Every distinct CDR3 protein forms one entry, paired with its most common genes and DNA. The V and J calls were determined by TCRdb, not by the authors. In this sample the table shows about 780,000 distinct CDR3 sequences, about 47% of which occur a single time. Around 18% of the sample is in the top ten clones.

The germline V gene yields SGHTS for CDR1 and YDEGEE for CDR2. V loses 2 bases of germline sequence and J loses 9 bases, and the interval between the two ends is 12 bases. Measured from the cysteine to the phenylalanine, the CDR3 is 14 residues long. Only the CDR3 DNA stays, 42 bases, in frame from base 1. What the research found in general, with its limitations: Estimates of total diversity based on one million sequenced T cells were regarded as lower bounds and as underestimates. Because donor CMV infection status was unknown, age-related changes in expanded clonotypes were potentially confounded. Compared with the aged group, the long-lived group had more naive CD4+ T cells, fewer expanded clones and increased TCR diversity, suggesting age selection. As age increased, observed TCR beta diversity per million T cells dropped in a roughly linear way, and a significant reduction was already evident by age roughly 40. A strong correlation was found between observed TCR beta diversity and the percentage of naive T cells measured by flow cytometry. Conclusive comparison of naive and antigen-experienced compartments was prevented by the profiling of bulk unsorted PBMCs.

This sequence uses TRBV5-8 and TRBJ1-6; no D gene call is confident. This receptor was obtained from an older man in good health. Sequencing input: blood. The DNA reads TGTGCCAGCAGCTTCGTCCTTGGGATTTCACCCCTCCACTTT. The resulting protein is CASSFVLGISPLHF.